Sequencing of this T cell receptor beta chain was carried out in a study of T cells after yellow fever vaccination (dated by TCRdb to between 2018 and 2020). About the full investigation: The SMART-Seq v4 Ultra Low Input RNA kit was used to prepare libraries from fractions with low cell numbers. Bulk PBMC replicates and cell subsets were isolated from blood drawn at multiple timepoints before and after both primary and secondary immunization. Two healthy male donors made up the cohort, one aged 18 to 29 years and the other aged 30 to 40 years. Bulk TCR alpha and beta repertoires were sequenced longitudinally to track T-cell clones before and after primary and booster YFV17D yellow fever vaccination. Overall results and qualifications from the work: After the booster, most of the clones that had expanded following primary vaccination were detected again (around 95% of CD4 and more than 85% of CD8), which suggests that memory was broadly maintained. The secondary T-cell response was weaker than the primary response but faster, peaking on day 5 instead of day 15. A small share of clonotypes was detected in both CD4 and CD8 compartments, with the overlap likely arising from convergent recombination. Computational filtering was needed because FACS-sorted repertoires could contain abundant contaminating clonotypes from the bulk population. The study included only a couple of donors, which limits how far the findings can be generalized.

TCR cDNA was synthesized by 5'RACE template switching, which introduced a universal primer site and unique molecular identifiers. Priming for cDNA synthesis came from both the TCR alpha and TCR beta constant segments. Library amplification involved two PCR steps, and the second step added sample barcodes and sequencing adapters. Libraries were sequenced on Illumina HiSeq 2500 (2x100 bp) or NovaSeq (2x150 bp). On the study's bioinformatics: MIGEC handled demultiplexing of reads and collapsing into UMI consensus sequences, while MiXCR performed V(D)J alignment. Vaccine-responding clonotypes were defined with edgeR using replicate PBMC samples, requiring FDR below 0.01 and a log2 fold change above 5 up to day 15. Each bulk clonotype received a CD4 or CD8 identity based on whether the sequenced CD4 or CD8 repertoire contained that clonotype at higher abundance. TCRdb reanalyzed the raw reads on its own, using fastp at Q25 for trimming and MiXCR for clone calling, and kept in-frame beta chains. Every distinct CDR3 protein forms one entry, paired with its most common genes and DNA. TCRdb's processing, not the authors', yielded these V and J calls. Across this sample there are around 590,000 distinct CDR3 sequences, with about 12% seen only once. The top ten hold about 16% of the sample.

In its sample, this clonotype was seen many times. Its antigen is still unknown. The record has no base qualities; no much larger clone is one base away. Trimming leaves V shorter by 4 bases and J shorter by 9 bases, with the junction holding 8 bases beyond the gene matches. CDR1 and CDR2 are read off the germline V gene as SGHRS and YFSETQ. The CDR3 covers 14 residues, taking in both the cysteine and the phenylalanine. Only the CDR3 DNA stays, 42 bases, in frame from base 1. Explained via the paper, the treatment or condition label denotes: live attenuated yellow fever vaccine strain. Two biological replicates of bulk PBMCs were collected at each blood-draw timepoint. PBMCs were isolated from peripheral blood using a standard Ficoll-Paque protocol. TriZol was used to extract RNA from bulk PBMCs, from CD4 and CD8 fractions, and from dextramer-positive and dextramer-negative fractions.

The rearrangement combines TRBV5-1 with TRBJ1-5; the central 9 bases match TRBD1. The receptor's source is a man younger than 40 who received the YFV17D yellow fever vaccine. The material sequenced was PBMCs, taken on the day of the yellow fever booster vaccination. The base sequence is TGCGCCAGCAGCATGGGACAGGGTGTTGGGCCCCAGCATTTT. This yields the protein CASSMGQGVGPQHF.